The text below deals with one TCR beta chain. Its antigen is as yet unknown. CDR1 SGHNT and CDR2 YYREEE come from the germline V gene (reference sequence). The ends lost 3 bases at V and 1 base at J; junction bases unmatched: 7. CDR3 length equals 16 residues. Researchers ran the PCR with 60 Vbeta and 13 Jbeta primers. Sequencing was performed with immunoSEQ multiplex PCR; in TCRdb, only in-frame clones are kept and a portion is missing. This sample has roughly 120,000 clones, with around 70% found just once. This sample stems from a study of cytomegalovirus exposure and HLA in healthy donors. Whole-study results and caveats: Sequencing likely generated an artifact that appeared as a cluster of highly shared sequence variants. Some segments of the V type, notably TRBV6-2 and TRBV6-3, were excluded as indistinguishable. Later on, an analysis showed TCR association rates differing by HLA locus, with DRB1 the most and HLA-C the fewest.

The J gene is TRBJ1-2, the V gene TRBV5-4; 9 nucleotides match TRBD1. This TCR was sampled from a middle-aged woman in good health and CMV-seropositive. Sequencing was done on a sample of PBMCs. CDR3 nucleotides: TGTGCCAGCAGCTCGTTCGGGACAGGGAGTAACTATGGCTACACCTTC. Its translation is CASSSFGTGSNYGYTF.